This is a list of T cell receptor beta chains from one sample in a study of post-analysis software for immune sequencing data. One entry per CDR3 protein results from TCRdb running MiXCR on the PCR reads. This table has 750,000 to 950,000 distinct CDR3 sequences, around 53% appearing once. The sequencing input was blood. The receptors were sampled from a girl aged 10 to 17 with multiple sclerosis. CDR3s include the opening cysteine and the closing phenylalanine or tryptophan. Fields, in order: CDR3 length, J gene, V gene, clone size, CDR3 protein. Clone size is not always given. Where it is, it says once, few, many or a class for expanded clones.

len: 12
j_gene: TRBJ1-2
v_gene: TRBV29-1
abundance: few
CDR3aa: CSVEGRNYGYTF

len: 12
j_gene: TRBJ2-1
v_gene: TRBV5-1
abundance: NA
CDR3aa: CASSRRSNEQFF

len: 14
j_gene: TRBJ2-1
v_gene: TRBV12-3/TRBV12-4
abundance: NA
CDR3aa: CASSLMDLNNEQFF

len: 17
j_gene: TRBJ2-1
v_gene: TRBV7-2
abundance: many
CDR3aa: CASSLAAAWRWYNEQFF

len: 16
j_gene: TRBJ2-1
v_gene: TRBV6-5
abundance: NA
CDR3aa: CASSYSAGSKVYEQFF

len: 16
j_gene: TRBJ2-3
v_gene: TRBV7-3
abundance: NA
CDR3aa: CASSSKGQGSTDTQYF

len: 16
j_gene: TRBJ2-3
v_gene: TRBV20-1
abundance: NA
CDR3aa: CSAREGAGGPPDTQYF

len: 15
j_gene: TRBJ2-7
v_gene: TRBV7-2
abundance: NA
CDR3aa: CASSPRTGAAYEQYF

len: 16
j_gene: TRBJ2-1
v_gene: TRBV5-1
abundance: NA
CDR3aa: CASSLEDRPVSNEQFF

len: 14
j_gene: TRBJ2-7
v_gene: TRBV5-1
abundance: NA
CDR3aa: CASSGGQGAYEQYF

len: 15
j_gene: TRBJ1-5
v_gene: TRBV28
abundance: NA
CDR3aa: CASSQGLYSNQPQHF

len: 15
j_gene: TRBJ2-1
v_gene: TRBV5-1
abundance: NA
CDR3aa: CASSLGSGYSYEQFF

len: 11
j_gene: TRBJ2-1
v_gene: TRBV20-1
abundance: NA
CDR3aa: CSARGQPPQFF

len: 15
j_gene: TRBJ2-7
v_gene: TRBV3-1
abundance: NA
CDR3aa: CASSSGGIKIYEQYF

len: 14
j_gene: TRBJ2-3
v_gene: TRBV18
abundance: NA
CDR3aa: CASSPPGGGDTQYF

len: 13
j_gene: TRBJ1-1
v_gene: TRBV29-1
abundance: NA
CDR3aa: CSSWTVRNTEAFF

len: 16
j_gene: TRBJ2-1
v_gene: TRBV7-2
abundance: NA
CDR3aa: CASSLGVAGGYNEQFF

len: 13
j_gene: TRBJ1-6
v_gene: TRBV6-5
abundance: NA
CDR3aa: CASSYFRVSPLHF

len: 16
j_gene: TRBJ2-1
v_gene: TRBV14
abundance: NA
CDR3aa: CASSLLTSGGNNEQFF

len: 14
j_gene: TRBJ1-2
v_gene: TRBV6-6
abundance: NA
CDR3aa: CASSGGQGRSGYTF

len: 14
j_gene: TRBJ2-7
v_gene: TRBV12-3/TRBV12-4
abundance: NA
CDR3aa: CASGNQGSRYEQYF

len: 12
j_gene: TRBJ1-1
v_gene: TRBV12-3/TRBV12-4
abundance: NA
CDR3aa: CASSFRGSEAFF

len: 17
j_gene: TRBJ2-5
v_gene: TRBV5-8
abundance: few
CDR3aa: CASSLGLAGGQKETQYF

len: 16
j_gene: TRBJ1-6
v_gene: TRBV4-1
abundance: once
CDR3aa: CASSQDSPWGNSPLHF

len: 17
j_gene: TRBJ1-1
v_gene: TRBV7-8
abundance: NA
CDR3aa: CASSLAVKEWVNTEAFF

len: 15
j_gene: TRBJ2-7
v_gene: TRBV20-1
abundance: few
CDR3aa: CSARVGQGSSYEQYF

len: 14
j_gene: TRBJ2-1
v_gene: TRBV6-5
abundance: NA
CDR3aa: CASTSFRGGYEQCF

len: 13
j_gene: TRBJ2-7
v_gene: TRBV28
abundance: few
CDR3aa: CASSAGGQNEQYF

len: 15
j_gene: TRBJ1-5
v_gene: TRBV12-3/TRBV12-4
abundance: once
CDR3aa: CASSRTGAEDQPQHF

len: 14
j_gene: TRBJ1-5
v_gene: TRBV28
abundance: NA
CDR3aa: CASSFQGSNQPQHF

len: 14
j_gene: TRBJ1-1
v_gene: TRBV13
abundance: once
CDR3aa: CASSTQGGGFEAFF

len: 15
j_gene: TRBJ2-1
v_gene: TRBV5-5
abundance: few
CDR3aa: CASLAGTGGLREQFF

len: 14
j_gene: TRBJ2-3
v_gene: TRBV5-5
abundance: NA
CDR3aa: CASNAAGVVNTQYF

len: 13
j_gene: TRBJ2-1
v_gene: TRBV20-1
abundance: few
CDR3aa: CSARGGTYNEQFF

len: 15
j_gene: TRBJ2-7
v_gene: TRBV11-2
abundance: NA
CDR3aa: CASSRPGDFSYEQYF

len: 16
j_gene: TRBJ2-6
v_gene: TRBV25-1
abundance: NA
CDR3aa: CASSDPGTPGANVLTF

len: 15
j_gene: TRBJ2-3
v_gene: TRBV3-1
abundance: many
CDR3aa: CASSQGRGWTDTQYF

len: 14
j_gene: TRBJ2-7
v_gene: TRBV5-1
abundance: NA
CDR3aa: CASTSTIGGSEQYF

len: 14
j_gene: TRBJ2-7
v_gene: TRBV6-5
abundance: NA
CDR3aa: CASNYQRSPYEQYF

len: 13
j_gene: TRBJ1-5
v_gene: TRBV12-3/TRBV12-4
abundance: few
CDR3aa: CASSSYGNQPQHF

len: 13
j_gene: TRBJ1-2
v_gene: TRBV20-1
abundance: NA
CDR3aa: CSARDSWASGYTF

len: 13
j_gene: TRBJ2-1
v_gene: TRBV10-3
abundance: once
CDR3aa: CAIMAASYNEQFF

len: 12
j_gene: TRBJ2-1
v_gene: TRBV7-9
abundance: NA
CDR3aa: CASSFARGEQFF

len: 12
j_gene: TRBJ2-7
v_gene: TRBV10-3
abundance: few
CDR3aa: CAIGTSSYEQYF

len: 16
j_gene: TRBJ1-2
v_gene: TRBV30
abundance: NA
CDR3aa: CAWSGSSRPLFYGYTF

len: 15
j_gene: TRBJ2-1
v_gene: TRBV20-1
abundance: few
CDR3aa: CSAVGTGAYYNEQFF

len: 16
j_gene: TRBJ1-2
v_gene: TRBV7-9
abundance: NA
CDR3aa: CASSLWGRGRDYGYTF

len: 13
j_gene: TRBJ2-5
v_gene: TRBV24-1
abundance: NA
CDR3aa: CATSDHRGLGQYF